The 19 T cell receptor beta chains in this list originate from one sample, sequenced in a study of shared clonotypes between healthy human individuals. Measured with immunoSEQ multiplex PCR; TCRdb has only the in-frame clones, and not every one. In the table there are more than 900,000 clones, more than 75% of which are singletons. Input material: memory CD4+ T cells from PBMCs. Sample subset: CD45RA-negative fraction. Source of these receptors: a man aged 18 to 29 in good health. Some clones in this sample may be carry-over from other donors' samples.

The chain couples TRBV7-9 to TRBJ2-3; D may be TRBD2 (5 bases). V shed 5 bases and J shed 1 base, with 13 bases lying between them. The CDR3 totals 15 residues. Germline V gene sequence: CDR1 SEHNR, CDR2 FQNEAQ (reference sequence). The CDR3 DNA follows: TGTGCCAGCAGCCCCGGACTCGCCCGCACAGATACGCAGTATTTT. Translated, it gives CASSPGLARTDTQYF.

This clone appeared a few times. The chain has TRBV10-3 and TRBJ2-1; 13 nucleotides agree with TRBD2. The CDR3 covers 17 residues. The germline V gene has CDR1 ENHRY and CDR2 SYGVKD. The V segment lost 4 bases and the J segment 4 bases; nucleotides outside the gene matches: 7. CDR3 residues: CAISGGLGLAGYNEQFF. CDR3 DNA sequence: TGTGCCATCAGTGGCGGTCTGGGACTAGCGGGATACAATGAGCAGTTCTTC.

The V and J genes are TRBV28 and TRBJ2-3; possible D gene TRBD2, 6 bases. V dropped 3 bases and J dropped 2 bases, with 12 bases sitting between them. Germline values: CDR1 MDHEN, CDR2 SYDVKM. The CDR3 sequence is 15 residues long. In DNA, the CDR3 is TGTGCCAGCAGTTTTGCGGCGGGGCACACAGATACGCAGTATTTT. This gives the protein CASSFAAGHTDTQYF.

This clone was seen just once. The rearrangement uses TRBV7-2 and TRBJ2-1, with TRBD2 identical over 9 bases. The CDR3 length is 16 residues. CDR1 is SGHTA, CDR2 FQGNSA, per germline. V lost 0 bases to trimming and J lost 3 bases; unmatched junction nucleotides: 3. The CDR3 nucleotides are TGTGCCAGCAGCTTAGCGGCTAGCGGGGTCTACAATGAGCAGTTCTTC. Its protein product is CASSLAASGVYNEQFF. The full variable domain, rest sourced from reference TRBV7-2 and TRBJ2-1, is GAGVSQSPSNKVTEKGKDVELRCDPISGHTALYWYRQSLGQGLEFLIYFQGNSAPDKSGLPSDRFSAERTGGSVSTLTIQRTQQEDSAVYLCASSLAASGVYNEQFFGPGTRLTVL.

The sample holds one count of this clone. An end of the junction does not agree with germline; a read error may underlie this. The rearrangement links TRBV28 to TRBJ2-7; 7 bases are a match to TRBD2. This CDR3 region has 13 residues. The germline V gene has CDR1 MDHEN and CDR2 SYDVKM. For the CDR3, the DNA is TGTGCCAGCAGTTGGGGGGGTCGGTACGCGCAGTACTTC. Protein sequence: CASSWGGRYAQYF.

V usage is TRBV25-1 and J usage is TRBJ2-3; possible D gene TRBD1, 5 bases. Germline V lookup: CDR1 MGHDK, CDR2 SYGVNS. The CDR3 is made up of 13 amino acids. Trimming removed 6 bases at V and 2 bases at J, with 9 bases between. CDR3 nucleotide sequence: TGTGCCAGCAGCAGACAGACCACAGATACGCAGTATTTT. It translates to CASSRQTTDTQYF.

J is TRBJ1-1 and V is TRBV7-9; D is ambiguous. V was shortened by 5 bases and J by 5 bases, with 18 bases between the two germline ends. CDR3 length: 15 amino acids. Germline lookup yields CDR1 SEHNR and CDR2 FQNEAQ (reference sequence). CDR3 loop: CASSPPDRDLTEAFF. The CDR3 nucleotides are TGTGCCAGCAGCCCCCCGGACCGGGATCTTACTGAAGCTTTCTTT. The complete variable domain, with remaining parts taken from reference TRBV7-9 and TRBJ1-1, reads DTGVSQNPRHKITKRGQNVTFRCDPISEHNRLYWYRQTLGQGPEFLTYFQNEAQLEKSRLLSDRFSAERPKGSFSTLEIQRTEQGDSAMYLCASSPPDRDLTEAFFGQGTRLTVV.

The CDR3: CASNTGTRNQPQHF. In nucleotides, the CDR3 is TGTGCCAGCAATACCGGGACACGGAATCAGCCCCAGCATTTT. This sequence joins TRBV28 and TRBJ1-5; D may be TRBD1 (6 bases). The CDR3 is 14 amino acids. V was clipped by 7 bases and J by 4 bases, with 14 bases between them. CDR1 and CDR2 from the germline V gene are MDHEN and SYDVKM.

The chain uses TRBV7-9 and TRBJ1-3; D unclear. CDR1 is SEHNR, CDR2 FQNEAQ, per germline (reference sequence). The CDR3 is 14 amino acids. Trimming shortened V by 6 bases and J by 4 bases, and 13 bases separated the two germline ends. The CDR3, as DNA: TGTGCCAGCAGGACCGACCTTAGAGGAAACACCATATATTTT. This gives the protein CASRTDLRGNTIYF. Full variable domain (rest looked up from reference TRBV7-9 and TRBJ1-3): DTGVSQNPRHKITKRGQNVTFRCDPISEHNRLYWYRQTLGQGPEFLTYFQNEAQLEKSRLLSDRFSAERPKGSFSTLEIQRTEQGDSAMYLCASRTDLRGNTIYFGEGSWLTVV.

The chain has TRBV25-1 and TRBJ2-5; possibly TRBD1 for D (6 bases). Germline V CDR1 and CDR2: MGHDK, SYGVNS. V was clipped by 6 bases and J by 4 bases, with 18 bases between them. The CDR3 contains 15 residues. The CDR3 bases are TGTGCCAGCAGCGACAGGAACGTAGTCGGAGAGACCCAGTACTTC. Amino acid sequence: CASSDRNVVGETQYF. Based on the CDR3 plus reference TRBV25-1 and TRBJ2-5, the full variable domain is EADIYQTPRYLVIGTGKKITLECSQTMGHDKMYWYQQDPGMELHLIHYSYGVNSTEKGDLSSESTVSRIRTEHFPLTLESARPSHTSQYLCASSDRNVVGETQYFGPGTRLLVL.

This clone was seen once. The genes are TRBV7-8 and TRBJ1-2, with D possibly matching TRBD1 (6 bases). V dropped 6 bases and J dropped 5 bases, with 22 bases sitting between them. Germline V gene sequence: CDR1 SGHVS, CDR2 FQNEAQ. The CDR3 contains 16 residues. The CDR3 spells CASRVTGRGLGYGYTF. In DNA, the CDR3 is TGTGCCAGCAGAGTTACAGGTCGGGGGCTGGGGTATGGCTACACCTTC.

This clone was picked up one time. V and J are TRBV2 and TRBJ2-1, with 14 bases aligning to TRBD2. The J segment lost 6 bases and the V segment lost 7 bases, leaving 5 bases of the junction unmatched. CDR1 is SNHLY, CDR2 FYNNEI, per germline. There are 15 residues in the CDR3. The CDR3, as DNA: TGTGCCAGCAATCGACTAGCGGGAGGGCTCAATGAGCAGTTCTTC. It specifies CASNRLAGGLNEQFF.

The J gene is TRBJ2-2, the V gene TRBV5-1, with D perhaps being TRBD1 or TRBD2 (5 bases each). V was cut by 0 bases and J by 3 bases, with 9 bases left in between. Germline-derived CDR1 and CDR2 are SGHRS and YFSETQ. The CDR3 has 15 residues. This CDR3 is CASSLVGVHTGELFF. The CDR3 region has the DNA TGCGCCAGCAGCTTGGTGGGGGTACACACCGGGGAGCTGTTTTTT.

CDR3 loop: CASSLGRELYSNQPQHF. Here the CDR3 DNA reads TGTGCCAGCAGCTTAGGCAGGGAGCTATATAGCAATCAGCCCCAGCATTTT. V gene TRBV7-8 combines with J gene TRBJ1-5; D is perhaps TRBD1 (5 bases). The CDR3 consists of 17 residues. V lost 1 base and J 0 bases, leaving 13 bases between the germline ends. Germline lookup yields CDR1 SGHVS and CDR2 FQNEAQ. The whole variable domain, remainder taken from reference TRBV7-8 and TRBJ1-5, is GAGVSQSPRYKVAKRGQDVALRCDPISGHVSLFWYQQALGQGPEFLTYFQNEAQLDKSGLPSDRFFAERPEGSVSTLKIQRTQQEDSAVYLCASSLGRELYSNQPQHFGDGTRLSIL.

This rearrangement joins TRBV18 to TRBJ2-7; the match to TRBD1 covers 12 bases. CDR3 size: 16 residues. J lost 2 bases, V lost 5 bases, and 7 bases had no gene match. Germline V gene sequence: CDR1 KGHSH, CDR2 LQKENI. The CDR3 coding sequence is TGTGCCAGCTCAGCCCAGGGACAGGGGGCACCCTACGAGCAGTACTTC. Residues: CASSAQGQGAPYEQYF.

With respect to this clone: This sequence may be a read error, since a much larger clone differs from it by one base. The chain carries TRBV28 and TRBJ1-1, with a weak D call TRBD1 (5 bases). CDR3 size: 11 residues. Germline CDR1 MDHEN, CDR2 SYDVKM. The CDR3 coding sequence is TGTGCCGGCAGTTTATGGGACGTAGCTTTCTTT. Translation gives CAGSLWDVAFF.

This rearrangement joins TRBV5-4 to TRBJ2-7; the D gene is possibly TRBD2 (6 bases). Germline V CDR1 and CDR2: SGHNT, YYREEE (reference sequence). CDR3 size: 16 residues. V shed 4 bases and J shed 0 bases, with 17 bases lying between them. CDR3: CASSLGGVRLSYEQYF. In DNA form, the CDR3 reads TGTGCCAGCAGCCTGGGCGGGGTTCGCCTCTCCTACGAGCAGTACTTC.

The chain employs TRBV10-2 and TRBJ2-7, with TRBD2 matching 9 bases. In germline, CDR1 is WSHSY, CDR2 SAAADI. The CDR3 is 13 amino acids. J was trimmed by 6 bases and V by 8 bases; bases with no gene match: 8. CDR3 loop: CASRAGGPFEQYF. CDR3 bases: TGCGCCAGCCGGGCGGGAGGGCCTTTCGAGCAGTACTTC.

The chain carries TRBV6-5 and TRBJ2-5; TRBD2 is a possible D gene (5 bases). Trimming took off 6 bases at V and 7 bases at J, with 15 bases between the two ends. This CDR3 has 13 residues. Germline-derived CDR1 and CDR2 are MNHEY and SVGAGI. The CDR3 region is CASRLSVRGTQYF. Written as DNA, the CDR3 is TGTGCCAGCAGGTTATCAGTACGGGGGACCCAGTACTTC.